This T cell receptor (beta chain) was observed in a study of CD8 T cells in ankylosing spondylitis. TCRdb redid the calling of the 5' RACE reads with MiXCR, one entry per CDR3 protein. This table has 200,000 to 250,000 distinct CDR3 sequences, about 16% appearing once. As concerns this clonotype: The antigen is undetermined.

Study findings and constraints: Disease-linked clones reportedly concentrated significantly in matched ankylosing spondylitis synovial fluid. Disease-linked clones bore a CD8+ phenotype and were relatively rare in peripheral blood. There were earlier reports of some motif variants in reactive arthritis synovial fluid and blood. Characteristic, it appeared, of ankylosing spondylitis blood was a TCR beta motif of several highly homologous variants.

The CDR3 is 14 residues long. The V gene lost 6 bases and the J gene lost 2 bases, with 14 bases spanning the gap. The germline CDR1 and CDR2 sequences are SNHLY and FYNNEI. The J gene is TRBJ2-7, the V gene TRBV2; D is ambiguous. The sample consisted of blood, either unsorted or a sorted T cell fraction (not recorded which). This receptor was taken from a male donor with ankylosing spondylitis. The CDR3 coding sequence is TGTGCCAGCAGCGGCTCCGCTATCACCTACGAGCAGTACTTC. Amino acid sequence: CASSGSAITYEQYF.